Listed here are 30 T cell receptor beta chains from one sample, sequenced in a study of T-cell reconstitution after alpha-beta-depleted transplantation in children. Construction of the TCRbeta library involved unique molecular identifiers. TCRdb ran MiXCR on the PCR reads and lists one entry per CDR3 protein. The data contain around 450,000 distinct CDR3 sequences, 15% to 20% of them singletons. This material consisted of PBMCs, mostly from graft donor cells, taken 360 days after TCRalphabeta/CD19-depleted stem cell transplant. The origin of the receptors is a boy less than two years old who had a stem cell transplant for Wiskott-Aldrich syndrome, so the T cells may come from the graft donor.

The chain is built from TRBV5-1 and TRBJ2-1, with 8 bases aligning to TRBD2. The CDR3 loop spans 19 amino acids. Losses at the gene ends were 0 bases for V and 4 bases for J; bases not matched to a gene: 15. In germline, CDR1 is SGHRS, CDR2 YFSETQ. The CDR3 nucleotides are TGCGCCAGCAGCTTGGGTTTTATGAGGGTAGCGGGGAAGTACAATGAGCAGTTCTTC. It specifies CASSLGFMRVAGKYNEQFF.

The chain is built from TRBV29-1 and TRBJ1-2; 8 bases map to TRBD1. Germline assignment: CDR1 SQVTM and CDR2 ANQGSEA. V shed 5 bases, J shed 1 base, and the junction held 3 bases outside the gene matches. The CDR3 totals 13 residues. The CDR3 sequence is CSVLDRVNYGYTF. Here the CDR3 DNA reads TGCAGCGTTCTGGACAGGGTTAACTATGGCTACACCTTC.

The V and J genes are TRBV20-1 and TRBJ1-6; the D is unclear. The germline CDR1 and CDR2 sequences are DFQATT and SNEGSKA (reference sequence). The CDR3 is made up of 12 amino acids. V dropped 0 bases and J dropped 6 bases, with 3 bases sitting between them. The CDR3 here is CSARDPNSPLHF. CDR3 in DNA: TGCAGTGCTAGAGACCCTAATTCACCCCTCCACTTT.

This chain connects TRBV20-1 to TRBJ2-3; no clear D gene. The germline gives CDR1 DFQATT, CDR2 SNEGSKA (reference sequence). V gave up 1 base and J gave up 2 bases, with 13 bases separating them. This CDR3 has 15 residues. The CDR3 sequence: CSARALVTNTDTQYF. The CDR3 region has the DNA TGCAGTGCTAGAGCATTGGTAACCAACACAGATACGCAGTATTTT.

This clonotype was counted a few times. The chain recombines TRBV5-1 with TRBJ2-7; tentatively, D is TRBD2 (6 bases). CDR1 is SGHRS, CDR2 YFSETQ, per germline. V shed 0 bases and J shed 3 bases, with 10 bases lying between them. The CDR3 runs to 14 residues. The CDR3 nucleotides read TGCGCCAGCAGCTTGGTTGGGGGGAACTACGAGCAGTACTTC. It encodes CASSLVGGNYEQYF.

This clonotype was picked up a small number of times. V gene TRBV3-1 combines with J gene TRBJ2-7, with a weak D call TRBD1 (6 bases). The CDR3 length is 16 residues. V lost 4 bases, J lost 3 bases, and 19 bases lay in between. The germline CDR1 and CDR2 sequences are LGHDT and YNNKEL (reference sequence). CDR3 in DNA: TGTGCCAGCAGCCCATGGACAGAGAGTTTCCTCTACGAGCAGTACTTC. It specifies CASSPWTESFLYEQYF.

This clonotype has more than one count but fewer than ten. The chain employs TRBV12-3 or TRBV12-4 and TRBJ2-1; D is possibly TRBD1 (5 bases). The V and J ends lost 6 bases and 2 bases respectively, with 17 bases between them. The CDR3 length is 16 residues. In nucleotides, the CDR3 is TGTGCCAGCAGCCCCTCCTACAGGTTGACCTACAATGAGCAGTTCTTC. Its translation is CASSPSYRLTYNEQFF.

CDR3 amino acids: CASSYVGLVANEQFF. The DNA of the CDR3 is TGTGCCAGCAGCTACGTGGGACTAGTCGCCAATGAGCAGTTCTTC. V gene TRBV11-2 combines with J gene TRBJ2-1; TRBD2 aligns across 8 bases. V shed 4 bases, J shed 6 bases, and the junction held 8 bases outside the gene matches. Germline CDR1 SGHAT, CDR2 FQNNGV. The length of the CDR3 is 15 residues.

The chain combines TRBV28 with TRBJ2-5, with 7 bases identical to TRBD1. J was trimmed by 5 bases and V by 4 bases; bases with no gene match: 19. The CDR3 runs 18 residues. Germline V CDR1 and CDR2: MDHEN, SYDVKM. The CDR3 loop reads CASSSGVNWGQPGETQYF. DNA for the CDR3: TGTGCCAGCAGTTCCGGTGTAAACTGGGGACAGCCGGGGGAGACCCAGTACTTC.

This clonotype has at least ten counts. The CDR3, as DNA: TGCAGCGTTGCTGGAGGGCCGGTTGAGCAGTTCTTC. Protein sequence: CSVAGGPVEQFF. The rearrangement joins TRBV29-1 to TRBJ2-1; tentative D call: TRBD2 (6 bases). The CDR3 totals 12 residues. The V end lost 4 bases, the J end lost 9 bases, and 13 bases lay between the germline ends. The germline V gene encodes CDR1 SQVTM and CDR2 ANQGSEA.

The CDR3 DNA sequence: TGCGCCAGCAGCCTTGGGGATTCGACAGGGGGTGAGCAGTTCTTC. As protein: CASSLGDSTGGEQFF. The V and J genes are TRBV4-3 and TRBJ2-1, with 9 bases matching TRBD1. Germline V CDR1 and CDR2: LGHNA, YSLEER. Trimming removed 4 bases from V and 9 bases from J; junction bases left unmatched: 10. The CDR3 consists of 15 residues.

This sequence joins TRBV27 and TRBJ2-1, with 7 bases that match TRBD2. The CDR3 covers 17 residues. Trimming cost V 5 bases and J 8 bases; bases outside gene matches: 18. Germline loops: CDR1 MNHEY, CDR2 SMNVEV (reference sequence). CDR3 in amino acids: CASSAKPPGRRGDEQFF. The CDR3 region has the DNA TGTGCCAGCAGTGCTAAGCCCCCCGGGAGGCGAGGGGATGAGCAGTTCTTC.

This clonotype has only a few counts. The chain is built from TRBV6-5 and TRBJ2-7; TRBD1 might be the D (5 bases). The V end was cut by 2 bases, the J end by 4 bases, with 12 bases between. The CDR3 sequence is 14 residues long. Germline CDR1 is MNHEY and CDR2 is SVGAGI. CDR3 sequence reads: CASSYHPRGYEQYF. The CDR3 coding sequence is TGTGCCAGCAGTTACCATCCAAGGGGTTACGAGCAGTACTTC.

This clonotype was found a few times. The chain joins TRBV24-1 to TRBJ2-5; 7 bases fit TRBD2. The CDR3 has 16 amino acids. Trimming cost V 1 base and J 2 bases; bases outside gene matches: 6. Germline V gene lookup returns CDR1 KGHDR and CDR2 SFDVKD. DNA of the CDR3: TGTGCCACCAGTGATTTTCCGGCTAGCGGACAAGAGACCCAGTACTTC. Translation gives CATSDFPASGQETQYF.

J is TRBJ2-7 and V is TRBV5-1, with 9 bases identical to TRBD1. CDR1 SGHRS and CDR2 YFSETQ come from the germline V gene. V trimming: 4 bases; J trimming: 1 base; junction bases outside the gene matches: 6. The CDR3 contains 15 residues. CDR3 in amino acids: CASSTGTGSSYEQYF. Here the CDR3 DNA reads TGCGCCAGCAGCACCGGGACAGGGTCATCCTACGAGCAGTACTTC.

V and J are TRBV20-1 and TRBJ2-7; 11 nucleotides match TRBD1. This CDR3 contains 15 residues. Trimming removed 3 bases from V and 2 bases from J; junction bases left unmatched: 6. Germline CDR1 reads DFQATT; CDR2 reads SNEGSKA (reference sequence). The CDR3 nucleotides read TGCAGTGCTAGGCCTGGGACAGGGGGTACCTACGAGCAGTACTTC. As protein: CSARPGTGGTYEQYF.

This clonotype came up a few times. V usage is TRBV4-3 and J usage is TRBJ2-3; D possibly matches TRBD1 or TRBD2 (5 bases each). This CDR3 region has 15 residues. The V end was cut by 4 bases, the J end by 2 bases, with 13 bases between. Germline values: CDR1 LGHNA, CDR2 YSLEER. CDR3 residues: CASSLRGSHTDTQYF. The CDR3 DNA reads TGCGCCAGCAGCCTCCGGGGCTCCCACACAGATACGCAGTATTTT.

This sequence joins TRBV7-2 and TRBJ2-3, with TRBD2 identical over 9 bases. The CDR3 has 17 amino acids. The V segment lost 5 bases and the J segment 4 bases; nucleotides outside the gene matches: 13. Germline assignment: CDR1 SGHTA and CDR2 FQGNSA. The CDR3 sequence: CASSPRALAGLSDTQYF. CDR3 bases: TGTGCCAGCAGCCCCCGGGCACTAGCGGGCTTATCAGATACGCAGTATTTT.

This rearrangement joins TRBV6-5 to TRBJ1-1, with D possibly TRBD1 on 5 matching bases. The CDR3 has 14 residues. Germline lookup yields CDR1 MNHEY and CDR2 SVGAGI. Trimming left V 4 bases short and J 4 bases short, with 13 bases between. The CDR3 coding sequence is TGTGCCAGCAGTTCCTGGGGACTAATCACTGAAGCTTTCTTT. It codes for CASSSWGLITEAFF.

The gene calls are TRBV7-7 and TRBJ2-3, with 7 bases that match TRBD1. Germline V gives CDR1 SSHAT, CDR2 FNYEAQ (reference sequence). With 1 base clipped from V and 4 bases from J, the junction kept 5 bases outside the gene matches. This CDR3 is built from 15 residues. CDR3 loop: CASSLVDRIPDTQYF. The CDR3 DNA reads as TGTGCCAGCAGCTTAGTGGACAGGATACCAGATACGCAGTATTTT.

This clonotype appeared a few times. In nucleotides, the CDR3 is TGTGCCAGAAGGGGGAGCCTCTACGAGCAGTACTTC. It is translated as CARRGSLYEQYF. The chain carries TRBV27 and TRBJ2-7; possibly TRBD1 for D (6 bases). Germline V CDR1 and CDR2: MNHEY, SMNVEV (reference sequence). The CDR3 is 12 residues long. Trimming shortened V by 9 bases and J by 3 bases, and 12 bases separated the two germline ends.

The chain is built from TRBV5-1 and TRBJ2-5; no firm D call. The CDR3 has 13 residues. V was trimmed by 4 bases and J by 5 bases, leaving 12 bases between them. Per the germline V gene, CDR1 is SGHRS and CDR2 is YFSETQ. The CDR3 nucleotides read TGCGCCAGCAGCCCCTTGGATGGGGAGACCCAGTACTTC. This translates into CASSPLDGETQYF.

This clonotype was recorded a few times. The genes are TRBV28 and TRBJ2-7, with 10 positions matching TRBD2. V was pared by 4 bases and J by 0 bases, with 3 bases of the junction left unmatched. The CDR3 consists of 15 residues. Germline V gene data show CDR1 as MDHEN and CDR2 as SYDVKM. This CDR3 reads CASSSLAGDSYEQYF. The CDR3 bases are TGTGCCAGCAGTTCTCTAGCGGGGGACTCCTACGAGCAGTACTTC.

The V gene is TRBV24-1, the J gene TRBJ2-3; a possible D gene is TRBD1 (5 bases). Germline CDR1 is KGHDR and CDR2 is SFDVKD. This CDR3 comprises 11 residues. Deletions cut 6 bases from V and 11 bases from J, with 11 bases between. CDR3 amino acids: CATSSGILQYF. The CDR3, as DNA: TGTGCCACCAGTTCAGGGATTCTGCAGTATTTT.

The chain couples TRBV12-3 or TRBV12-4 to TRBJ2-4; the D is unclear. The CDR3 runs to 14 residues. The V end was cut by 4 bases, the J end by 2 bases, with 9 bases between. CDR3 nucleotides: TGTGCCAGCAGTTCGAGCTGGACCAAAAACATTCAGTACTTC. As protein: CASSSSWTKNIQYF.

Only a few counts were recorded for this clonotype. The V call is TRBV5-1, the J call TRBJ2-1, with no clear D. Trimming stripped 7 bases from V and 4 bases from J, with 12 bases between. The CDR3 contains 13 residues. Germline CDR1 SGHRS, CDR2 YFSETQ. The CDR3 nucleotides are TGCGCCAGCGGGTCGGCCGTATACAATGAGCAGTTCTTC. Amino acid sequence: CASGSAVYNEQFF.

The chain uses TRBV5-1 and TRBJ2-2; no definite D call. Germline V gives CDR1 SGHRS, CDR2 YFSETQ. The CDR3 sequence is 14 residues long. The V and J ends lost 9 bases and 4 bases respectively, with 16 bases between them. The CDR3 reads CATTPGPGTGELFF. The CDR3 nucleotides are TGCGCCACTACTCCAGGACCGGGCACCGGGGAGCTGTTTTTT.

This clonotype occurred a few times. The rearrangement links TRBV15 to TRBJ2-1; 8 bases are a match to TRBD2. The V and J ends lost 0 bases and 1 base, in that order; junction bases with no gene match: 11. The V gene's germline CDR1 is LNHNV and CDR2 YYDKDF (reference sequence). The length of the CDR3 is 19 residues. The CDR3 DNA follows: TGTGCCACCAGCAGAGATCGGCGAGCGGGAGAGTTTTCCTACAATGAGCAGTTCTTC. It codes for CATSRDRRAGEFSYNEQFF. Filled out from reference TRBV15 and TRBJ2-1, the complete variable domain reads DAMVIQNPRYQVTQFGKPVTLSCSQTLNHNVMYWYQQKSSQAPKLLFHYYDKDFNNEADTPDNFQSRRPNTSFCFLDIRSPGLGDTAMYLCATSRDRRAGEFSYNEQFFGPGTRLTVL.

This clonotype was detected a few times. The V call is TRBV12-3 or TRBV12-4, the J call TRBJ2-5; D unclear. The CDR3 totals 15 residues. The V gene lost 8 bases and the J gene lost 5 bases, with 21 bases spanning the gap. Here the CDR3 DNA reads TGTGCCAGCTCTTTGCGGTGGACGCGACGGGAGACCCAGTACTTC. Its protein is CASSLRWTRRETQYF.

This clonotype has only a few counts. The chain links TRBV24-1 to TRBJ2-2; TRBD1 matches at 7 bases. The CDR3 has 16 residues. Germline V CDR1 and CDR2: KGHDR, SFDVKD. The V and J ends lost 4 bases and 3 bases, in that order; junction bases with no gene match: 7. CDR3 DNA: TGTGCCACCAGTGACTTCGACAGGGCGGACACCGGGGAGCTGTTTTTT. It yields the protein CATSDFDRADTGELFF.